Included here is one TCR beta chain sequence, with context. The target antigen is unknown. The entry originates in a study of B cell selection in AIRE deficiency. Notes on the study in general: Shared Treg sequences were biased toward short CDR3s with few non-templated nucleotide insertions. With only TCRbeta sequenced, 30% to 45% of shared healthy Treg sequences overlapped Tconv. Of fewer than 4,500 shared Treg TCRbeta sequences, 30% to 40% were healthy-donor-only and 9.3% patient-only.

CD4+CD127+ cells were sorted as the conventional CD4 T cells. CDR3 size: 13 residues. Original handling: Pooled conventional T cells gave 95,000 to 120,000 patient and some 140,000 donor TCRbeta sequences. The protocol was immunoSEQ multiplex PCR, while the TCRdb copy is restricted to in-frame clones and leaves out a portion. That table gives V, J and clone size, and the DNA gave D and trimming. The sample shows over 20,000 clones, 97% of them seen only once. The genes are TRBV21-1 and TRBJ1-2. TRBV21-1 is recorded as a pseudogene. The receptor's source is a human donor with AIRE deficiency. The sample comprised conventional CD4+ T cells sorted from PBMCs. The CDR3 DNA reads TGTGCCAGCAGCCCCCCGAGTAGCTATGGCTACACCTTC. It is translated as CASSPPSSYGYTF.